This T cell receptor beta chain is from a study of blood T cell repertoires in COVID-19. Adults between roughly 18 and 89 years of age took part from 24 US areas. Each participant's cohort was designated according to participant-reported clinical history. Each recovered donor of Cohort 3 presented with two negative PCRs, clearance, or symptom resolution. Only in-frame clones appear in the TCRdb table, and some are missing; sequencing was by immunoSEQ multiplex PCR. The repertoire includes approximately 300,000 clones, more than 90% of them detected once, and approximately 18% sits in the top ten. Germline V gene sequence: CDR1 MGHRA, CDR2 YSYEKL. The CDR3 length is 18 residues. Trimming cost V 4 bases and J 7 bases; bases outside gene matches: 15.

This chain links TRBV4-1 with TRBJ2-2; 10 positions agree with TRBD2. The clonotype comes from a woman in her twenties or thirties who had recovered from COVID-19. The sample taken for sequencing was PBMCs or T cells enriched from blood (not recorded which). The CDR3 region has the DNA TGCGCCAGCAGCCTGGGGTTAATTAGCGGGAGGTGGAGCGGGGAGCTGTTTTTT. This translates into CASSLGLISGRWSGELFF.